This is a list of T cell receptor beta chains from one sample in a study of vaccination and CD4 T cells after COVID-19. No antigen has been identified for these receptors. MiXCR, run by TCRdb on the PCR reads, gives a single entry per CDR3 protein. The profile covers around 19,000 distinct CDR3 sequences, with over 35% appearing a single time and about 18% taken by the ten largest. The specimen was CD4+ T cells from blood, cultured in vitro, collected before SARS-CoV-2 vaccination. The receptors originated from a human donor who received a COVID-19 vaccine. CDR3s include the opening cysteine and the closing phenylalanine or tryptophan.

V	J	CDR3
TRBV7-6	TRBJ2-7	CASSPRPGQGTYEQYF
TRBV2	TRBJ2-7	CASSQDTSYEQYF
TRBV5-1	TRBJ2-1	CASSLARGQGEQFF
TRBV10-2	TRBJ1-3	CASGAGGSGNTIYF
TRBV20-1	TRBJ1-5	CSALGPGRNDNQPQHF
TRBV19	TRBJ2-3	CASTLGATSADTQYF
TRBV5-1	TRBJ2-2	CASSLYRGGSENTGELFF
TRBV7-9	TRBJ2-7	CASSLVGGRYEQYF
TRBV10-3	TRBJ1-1	CAISESSDRGFLDTEAFF
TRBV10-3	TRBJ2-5	CATQGSQETQYF
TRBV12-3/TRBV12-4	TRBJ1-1	CASSFERAGTEAFF
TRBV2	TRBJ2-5	CASRVDRARETQYF
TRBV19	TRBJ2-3	CASSRSRYVTDTQYF
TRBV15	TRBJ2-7	CATSRDKTGSYEQYF
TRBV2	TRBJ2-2	CASRTVTNTGELFF
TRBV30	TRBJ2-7	CAWSVRQGATYEQYF
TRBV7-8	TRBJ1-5	CASSLLGNSNQPQHF
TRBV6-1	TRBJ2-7	CASRRHRGYEQYF
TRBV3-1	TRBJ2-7	CASSPNRGGEQYF
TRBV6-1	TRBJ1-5	CASSGYKDRDYSNQPQHF
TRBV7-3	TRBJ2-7	CASSLTGQNYEQYF
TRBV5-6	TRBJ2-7	CASSFRGTGFSYEQYF
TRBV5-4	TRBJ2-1	CASSLPGTAYNEQFF
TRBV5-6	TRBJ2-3	CASSRPGLEIAFTDTQYF
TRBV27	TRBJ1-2	CASSPLDQLNYGYTF
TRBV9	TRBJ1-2	CASSPTQDRGSNYGYTF
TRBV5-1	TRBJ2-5	CASTSRSGAMETQYF
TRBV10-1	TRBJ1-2	CASSDSGTANYGYTF
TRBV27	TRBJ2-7	CASSPIRTGGGHEQYF
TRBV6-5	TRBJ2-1	CASSYVWNEQFF
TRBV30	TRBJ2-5	CAWSVAGDRQETQYF
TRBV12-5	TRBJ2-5	CASGLTLQTQYF
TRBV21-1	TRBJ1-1	CASRDRGYTEAFF
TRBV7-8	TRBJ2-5	CASSSRTGNVQETQYF
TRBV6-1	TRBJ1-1	CASSPSANTEAFF
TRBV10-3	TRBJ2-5	CAISESSGESQETQYF
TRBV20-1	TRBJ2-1	CSARDLAGPLNEQFF
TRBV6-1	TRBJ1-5	CASSVAGRGSNQPQHF
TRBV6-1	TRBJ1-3	CASSEVLGDQGNTIYF
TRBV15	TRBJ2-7	CATSRDSVSYEQYF
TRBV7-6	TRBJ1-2	CASSLARGLDYGYTF
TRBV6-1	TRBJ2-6	CASSPGQDYSGANVLTF
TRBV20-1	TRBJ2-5	CSARDLDWKETQYF
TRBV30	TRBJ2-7	CAWRRDSHKQYF
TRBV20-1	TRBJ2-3	CSARRDPGPDTQYF
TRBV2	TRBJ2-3	CASTLLYRADTQYF
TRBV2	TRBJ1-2	CASSEIREAGYGYTF
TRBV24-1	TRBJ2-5	CATSEPTVGRETQYF
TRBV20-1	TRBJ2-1	CSALAGTGGRNEQFF
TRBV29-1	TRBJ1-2	CSVEIYSRGYTF
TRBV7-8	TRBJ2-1	CASSPNGEQFF
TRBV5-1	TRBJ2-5	CASSLKSETQYF
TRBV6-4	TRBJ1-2	CASSGTQGYGYTF
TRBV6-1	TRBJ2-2	CASSELRDSGELFF
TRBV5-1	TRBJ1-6	CASSQVQGSGAPLHF
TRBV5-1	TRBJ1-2	CASSLEAGTGGGYTF
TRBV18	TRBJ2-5	CASSPEGGNEETQYF
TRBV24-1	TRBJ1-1	CATSRRGGTEAFF
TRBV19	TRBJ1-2	CASSIDKRIRGYGYTF